The T cell receptor (beta chain) described here comes from a study of human versus mouse CDR3 diversity and MHC coevolution. Looking at the study overall: Reportedly, immunoSEQ detects one in 200,000 T cells with minimized PCR bias. Each sample yielded roughly 5.5 x 10^6 to 1.8 x 10^7 valid reads. General study points: Among all groups, most of the three human donors showed least clonal inequality.

Clones were sequenced by immunoSEQ multiplex PCR, and TCRdb holds only the in-frame ones, with some missing. The data hold tens of thousands of clones, with about 94% observed a single time. Regarding this clone: What it binds is not known.

With 6 bases clipped from V and 6 bases from J, the junction kept 7 bases outside the gene matches. CDR1 and CDR2 (germline): MNHEY, SVGAGI. CDR3 length: 14 residues. Cells were CD45RO-negative CD62L-positive naive CD4 T cells sorted from PBMCs. The V gene is TRBV6-5, the J gene TRBJ1-1; 10 bases match TRBD1. Sequencing was done on a sample of naive CD4+ T cells from blood. Subset noted: CD45RO-negative CD62L-positive naive CD4 T cells. The receptor's source is a person aged 25 to 69 in good health. The CDR3 spells CASRRDRGSAEAFF. CDR3 nucleotides: TGTGCCAGCAGACGGGACAGGGGAAGCGCTGAAGCTTTCTTT.